Listed here is a single T cell receptor beta chain. These data come from a study of blood T cell repertoires in COVID-19. Turning to the study itself: Samples of COVID-19 (acute and convalescent) were obtained from the United States, Italy and Spain.

The CDR3 has 15 amino acids. V lost 0 bases to trimming and J lost 2 bases, with 11 bases between them. The germline gives CDR1 SGHDT, CDR2 YYEEEE. TCRdb's copy holds only in-frame clones and misses some; the assay was immunoSEQ multiplex PCR. The data show fewer than 120,000 clones, roughly 91% seen once. The rearrangement uses TRBV5-6 and TRBJ1-1, with D possibly matching TRBD1 (5 bases). The sample comprised peripheral blood. This clonotype was sampled from a woman aged 50 to 65 with acute or convalescent COVID-19. The CDR3 here is CASSLEVRANTEAFF. The DNA of the CDR3 is TGTGCCAGCAGCTTGGAGGTCAGGGCTAACACTGAAGCTTTCTTT.